The T cell receptor (beta chain) described here comes from a study of cytomegalovirus exposure and HLA in healthy donors (dated by TCRdb to between 2016 and 2019). Describing the broader study: In an earlier analysis of roughly 500 of the donors, 276 Gb of sequence data and 100 million or so unique TCR beta sequences from approximately 180 million T cells were reported. Approximately 310 gigabases of sequencing data and approximately 85 million unique TCR sequences were included in an early release covering roughly 700 HLA-typed donors. The genetic ancestry cluster associated with self-reported Caucasian donors included roughly four fifths of the 398 genotyped donors. The study aimed to test whether cataloging public T cell receptors could reveal signatures of past pathogen exposure. Using immunosequencing, the study profiled T cell repertoires from about 610 subjects and related those repertoires to cytomegalovirus serostatus. Besides the first cohort of about 730 subjects, a separate validation cohort made up of 95 to 150 different subjects was used. To predict cytomegalovirus infection status, the study combined high-throughput TCR immunosequencing, statistical association of individual TCRs with disease status, and machine learning. A later analysis re-analyzed previously published TCR beta repertoires from 600 to 850 donors and added high-resolution HLA genotyping to study TCR occurrence patterns. In the later analysis, no new phenotypic data were used to find candidate immune exposures; instead, reliance was placed on TCR beta sequences and their occurrence across donors. In an earlier analysis of 587 of the donors, high-throughput TCR beta sequencing was used to judge whether each TCR beta V gene segment behaved as functional or pseudogenic. Donor age, sex, ethnicity and CMV serostatus were compiled alongside the repertoire data. In a later genetic analysis, genome-wide SNP genotypes for 398 of the 666 donors were used, and that subset was treated as a discovery cohort. All discovery cohort repertoires had been generated on a single sequencing platform. HLA typing included class I and class II loci at four-digit resolution. Typing coverage varied by locus: about 629-630 donors for A, B, C, DRB1 and DQB1; about 520 for DQA1; more than 600 for DPA1; roughly 450 for DPB1. Because of strong linkage in the cohort, roughly 5 DR-DQ haplotypes were treated as single units for association and clustering. Across approximately 400 genotyped donors of the cohort, an average of about 240,000 unique TCR beta nucleotide sequences per donor were sequenced, and roughly a sixth of those sequences were non-productive.

The cohort comprised around 690 healthy bone marrow donors. At the time of sampling, every cohort member was nominally healthy, though immune exposures that went unrecorded were likely present. The donor tested CMV seronegative, placing the donor among the roughly 350 seronegative members of the cohort. Each donor provided a peripheral blood sample, and peripheral blood mononuclear cells were used for TCR beta sequencing. The Qiagen DNeasy Blood Extraction Kit was used to extract genomic DNA from the blood cell samples. CDR1 SGDLS and CDR2 YYNGEE were looked up in the germline V gene. Trimming takes 3 bases from V and 5 bases from J, and the germline ends sit 20 bases apart. The CDR3 contains 16 residues, cysteine and phenylalanine counted. Just the 48-base CDR3 DNA is kept, in frame starting at base 1. Libraries were constructed by the immunoSEQ multiplex PCR assay. A mixture of 60 forward primers for TCR Vbeta segments and 13 reverse primers for TCR Jbeta segments was used in the multiplex PCR. The CDR3 region of rearranged TCR beta genes was amplified from genomic DNA with a multiplex PCR assay. On the Illumina HiSeq System, the amplified TCR beta libraries were sequenced as 87-base-pair reads. In the original analysis: A later analysis tallied 80 million to 95 million unique TCR beta chains across the 660 or so repertoires, and around 12 million of those chains were shared by two or more donors. Raw reads were error-corrected and collapsed into unique sequences with a nearest-neighbor algorithm that merged closely related sequences to remove PCR and sequencing errors. V, D and J gene segments were assigned by aligning CDR3 sequences to IMGT reference sequences. For a sequence to be retained, at least a six-nucleotide match to both a V gene segment and a J gene segment was required. Rearrangements were classified as productive when the CDR3 lacked stop codons and remained in frame with V and J, and all other rearrangements were classified as non-productive. CDR3 was defined according to IMGT convention as the region running from the second conserved V-encoded cysteine to the conserved J-encoded phenylalanine. In an earlier analysis of around 600 of the donors, sequences lacking an unambiguous match to a single V gene segment were excluded. An earlier analysis of a few hundred of the donors called V segments functional above 56.7% productive rearrangements and segregating when the between-donor standard deviation exceeded 5%. A statistical classification framework was built to diagnose cytomegalovirus status from the catalog of TCR beta chain sequences. In a later analysis, V and J genes were assigned by comparing TCR nucleotide sequences against IMGT/GENE-DB human TR gene sequences. In a later analysis, CDR3 sequences and most-parsimonious VDJ recombination scenarios were assigned using the TCRdist pipeline. In a later analysis, every TCR beta chain was defined by the combination of its CDR3 amino acid sequence and its V-gene family, and reads without a unique V-gene family were dropped. As a way to deal with suspected cross-contamination and a sequencing artifact, a later analysis dropped roughly 600 nucleotide sequences that were highly shared and had low generation probability. For each public chain, a later analysis derived a clonal expansion index from normalized ranks of inferred template counts within each repertoire. In a later analysis, generation probabilities were computed using a VDJ recombination model fitted to out-of-frame rearrangements, and the results were checked against IGoR. Hypergeometric tests were used in a later analysis to score TCR-TCR, TCR-HLA and TCR-CMV co-occurrence, with a repertoire-size bias correction applied to the TCR pairs. False discovery rates were estimated in a later analysis by permuting HLA or CMV assignments 20 times. In a later analysis, co-occurring TCRs were grouped with DBSCAN, and TCRdist sequence similarity was added when clustering was performed within HLA-allele-positive subsets. Repertoires with fewer than 30,000 or more than 120,000 public chains, plus five repertoires with anomalous nucleotide sharing, were excluded from co-occurrence clustering. TCRdb mirrors the immuneACCESS table, restricted to in-frame sequences. Some clones are absent from its copies; in checked studies, under half trace to an unresolved V gene, and the reason for the others is unknown. V, J and clone size are taken as reported in that table, and D and trimming were inferred from the DNA itself. This sample's table has entries for 150,000 to 200,000 clones. 2% to 2.5% of the sample rests with the top ten.

On the study overall, not on this receptor specifically: Compared with the approximately 670-donor mean, donors in an Asian-associated ancestry cluster had fewer N-insertions in productive TCRs, according to a later genetic analysis. The classifier was reported to diagnose cytomegalovirus status with high specificity and sensitivity in both the original cohort and the validation cohort. The study listed 150 to 200 TCR beta chains as associated with cytomegalovirus. Some IMGT-functional V segments, including TRBV6-2 and TRBV6-3, could not be told apart with the 87-base-pair reads, so those segments were excluded. In a later analysis, TCR association rates were found to vary across HLA loci, with the most associated TCRs seen for DRB1 alleles and the fewest for HLA-C alleles. Most TCR sequences were observed very rarely across donors, whereas some public TCRs were present in many individuals. The presence/absence analyses assumed that sequencing depth was roughly uniform across donors, and that assumption may not be true. In a later analysis, around 17,000 TCR beta sequences were associated with specific HLA alleles at a false discovery rate of 0.05. Linkage disequilibrium might explain the correlated functional status among segregating V segments, but an unknown experimental factor could not be excluded. In a later analysis, most CMV-associated TCR beta chains were found to appear HLA-restricted, with HLA associations seemingly driven largely by CMV exposure. An association between a missense DCLRE1C variant and V-gene and J-gene trimming of TCR beta chains was found in a later genetic analysis and replicated in an independent cohort. In vitro tests confirmed that a few of the cytomegalovirus-associated TCR beta chains recognize cytomegalovirus antigens. An earlier analysis of approximately 530 of the donors showed that most TCR beta V segments appeared in productive rearrangements either about 87% or about 30% of the time, which broadly matched IMGT annotations. A further reported finding was that TCR beta sequences accurately predicted the HLA-A and HLA-B alleles for most subjects in the first cohort. When HLA alleles, especially DR and DQ, strongly co-occurred, attributing TCR associations to individual alleles was difficult. CMV serostatus was the only immune exposure information available for the cohort. Because HLA typing was missing for some donors at each locus, association tests included only the typed subset. The authors suggested that the approach could potentially be extended to other disease states and immunological phenotypes. The sequencing pipeline was judged likely to have produced a cluster of highly shared sequence variants as a technical artifact. Only TCR beta chains were sequenced in this cohort, and the absence of alpha or paired-chain data limited detectable features. About 17 rarely observed V segments, including chromosome 9 orphons, were excluded from the earlier analysis of 550 to 700 of the donors because counts were too low. In a later analysis, HLA-associated TCR beta chains showed more clonal expansion and lower generation probabilities than non-associated chains that were equally common. Several of the top co-occurrence clusters appeared to be linked to parvovirus B19, influenza, CMV and Epstein-Barr virus, according to a later analysis.

Details on this clone: No antigen is known for it.

The receptor's source is a man younger than 40 in good health and CMV-seronegative. Sequenced sample: PBMCs. Recombination joined TRBV9 with TRBJ1-1; D gene: possibly TRBD1, on 5 matching bases. The CDR3: CASSGAGTITGTEAFF. The DNA sequence is TGTGCCAGCAGCGGCGCCGGGACTATAACGGGTACTGAAGCTTTCTTT.